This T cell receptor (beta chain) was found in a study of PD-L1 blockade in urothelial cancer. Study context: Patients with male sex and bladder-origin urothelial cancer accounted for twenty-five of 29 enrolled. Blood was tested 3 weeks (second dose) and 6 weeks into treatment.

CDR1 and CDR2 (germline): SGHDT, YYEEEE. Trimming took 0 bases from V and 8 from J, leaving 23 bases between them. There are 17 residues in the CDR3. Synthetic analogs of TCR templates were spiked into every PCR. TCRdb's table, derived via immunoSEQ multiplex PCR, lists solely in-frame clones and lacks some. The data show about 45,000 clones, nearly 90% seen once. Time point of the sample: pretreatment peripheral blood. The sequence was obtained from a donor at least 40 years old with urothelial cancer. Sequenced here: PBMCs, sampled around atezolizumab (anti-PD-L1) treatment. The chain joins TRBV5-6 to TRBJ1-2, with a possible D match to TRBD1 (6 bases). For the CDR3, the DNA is TGTGCCAGCAGCTTGGCGGGGGGCCCCAGCTCCCTAGGGGGCTACACCTTC. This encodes CASSLAGGPSSLGGYTF.